This T cell receptor beta chain was retrieved from a study of vaccination and CD4 T cells after COVID-19 (dated 2022 in TCRdb). Looking at the study overall: Convalescent patients had a positive SARS-CoV-2 result on nasal swab PCR, and of these patients, several had mild disease and one had severe disease. The convalescent cohort included six males and four females, with two Hispanic individuals, seven Caucasians, two Asians and one multiracial person. Each participant got two doses of either the Pfizer-BioNTech BNT162b2 vaccine (n=8) or the Moderna mRNA-1273 vaccine (n=2). Post-COVID blood samples were collected from convalescent patients a median of approximately 93 days after diagnosis, with a range of roughly 35 to 180 days. The time from the second vaccine dose to post-vaccine blood sampling had a median of 72 days and ranged from about 14 to 241 days. For stimulating the cultures, overlapping spike peptide pools were used, derived from SARS-CoV-2 as well as from the common cold coronaviruses HCoV-NL63, HCoV-OC43 and HCoV-229E. As controls, cultures received a CEFX viral epitope pool (the positive control), an HIV-1 Nef peptide pool (the negative control), or no peptide at all. In approximately eleven COVID-19 convalescent patients and a handful of infection-naive healthy vaccine recipients, the spike-specific CD4+ TCR repertoire before mRNA vaccination was compared with the repertoire after mRNA vaccination.

Concerning this clonotype itself: The specificity of this receptor is unknown. The record has no base qualities; no much larger clone is one base away.

Counted from cysteine to phenylalanine, this CDR3 has 14 amino acids. Here the CDR3 DNA is all that survives: 42 bases in frame from base 1. CDR1 is given as SGDLS and CDR2 as YYNGEE, both from the germline V gene. V was cut back by 0 bases and J by 6 bases, leaving a gap of 10 bases between them. Library preparation employed PCR. At the Johns Hopkins FTIC core, DNA from the cultured CD4+ T cells underwent TCR sequencing with the Oncomine TCR Beta short-read assay. The QIAamp micro DNA kit was used to extract genomic DNA from the cultured CD4+ T cells. Oncomine TCR Beta libraries from cultured CD4+ T cells were pooled with unique dual indexes and sequenced on an Illumina iSeq 100. Per the authors' processing: Non-productive sequences were removed, and CDR3s not starting with C, not ending with F or W, or shorter than 7 amino acids were discarded. The MANAFEST web application was used to identify antigen-specific clonotypes by comparing peptide-stimulated wells against reference wells and other culture wells. Positive clones required FDR below 0.05, an odds ratio above 5, and productive frequency above 0.1% in at least two of three replicate wells. A clonotype counted as cross-reactive if it showed significant expansion both in the SARS-CoV-2 spike wells and in at least one common cold coronavirus spike condition. CDR3 homology was assessed with Levenshtein distances (stringdist) and unrooted phylogenetic trees (ape) in R version 3.6.1. TCRdb took the public reads, trimmed them with fastp at Q25, ran MiXCR for clone calling and kept in-frame beta chains. Rows with a matching CDR3 protein are joined into one entry that keeps the most common DNA and genes. The V and J calls were not made by the authors but by TCRdb's processing. The sample includes around 22,000 distinct CDR3 sequences, with 30% to 35% observed a single time. 9.5% to 15% of the sample belongs to the ten largest clones.

The sample's treatment or condition label, in plain terms: roughly 10-day PBMC culture with coronavirus spike peptide pools or control peptides (ViraFEST assay). The ViraFEST assay, used in the study, expanded antigen-specific T cells with peptide pools and then identified the expanded clonotypes through TCR sequencing. The positive SARS-CoV-2 PCR tests of the convalescent patients were dated from March to December 2020, before the Alpha, Beta and Delta variants emerged in the United States. Each well held two million PBMCs cultured with around 9 ug/ml peptide pools in IMDM containing approximately 5% human AB serum and roughly 10 IU/ml IL-2. Half of the culture medium was replaced with fresh IL-2-containing medium on days 3 and 7. Once the cells had been in culture for around ten days, the EasySep CD4+ T cell isolation kit was used to isolate CD4+ T cells by negative selection. Ficoll-Paque Plus gradient centrifugation was used to isolate PBMCs from whole blood, and the isolated PBMCs were then either used fresh or cryopreserved at -140C. Triplicate wells were generally used for each culture condition.

What the study reported, not specific to this receptor: Nearly all vaccine-specific clones in convalescent patients (304 of 307) were mono-reactive for SARS-CoV-2 spike rather than cross-reactive with common cold coronaviruses. In convalescent patients, a median roughly 83% of post-vaccine SARS-CoV-2-reactive clones were detected only after vaccination, and vaccine-specific priming was suggested by this finding. Only a relatively small number of convalescent patients were included in the study, and early timepoints following natural infection were not analyzed. Although the median number of SARS-CoV-2-reactive clonotypes went up from 20 to 25 after infection to some 38 after vaccination, the increase was not significant.

The source material was cultured CD4+ T cells from blood. The rearranged segments are TRBV9 and TRBJ1-5; the D segment cannot be called with confidence. This TCR was sampled from a human donor with COVID-19. At the DNA level, the sequence is TGTGCCAGCAGCGTAGTGAAGGTCTGTCAGCCCCAGCATTTT. The translation is CASSVVKVCQPQHF.